Listed below are T cell receptor beta chains from one sample, sequenced in a study of regulatory T cells in long-lasting Graves disease. In TCRdb, the multiplex PCR reads were re-called with MiXCR into one record per CDR3 protein. The data show about 660,000 distinct CDR3 sequences, about 30% seen once. The starting material was peripheral blood mononuclear cells (PBMCs), obtained when the disease was refractory, from a patient treated with antithyroid drugs. The receptor set was obtained from a female donor with Graves disease. Both conserved end residues are part of each CDR3. A D gene is named only where the DNA matches it firmly. Rows give clone size only sometimes, using once, few, many, or a class for an expanded clone.

TRBJ1-2 few TRBV5-6 NA CASSLDWARDNYGYTF TGTGCCAGCAGCTTGGATTGGGCCCGGGATAACTATGGCTACACCTTC
TRBJ1-1 NA TRBV7-3 NA CASSLYGAVNTEAFF TGTGCCAGCAGCTTGTATGGGGCAGTGAACACTGAAGCTTTCTTT
TRBJ1-1 few TRBV5-1 TRBD1 CASANRGTEAFF TGCGCCAGCGCAAACAGGGGCACTGAAGCTTTCTTT
TRBJ1-2 NA TRBV20-1 NA CSARAPQSYGYTF TGCAGTGCGAGAGCCCCTCAGAGCTATGGCTACACCTTC
TRBJ1-1 NA TRBV6-1 TRBD1 CASSDPDRVVTEAFF TGTGCCAGCAGTGACCCCGACAGGGTGGTCACTGAAGCTTTCTTT
TRBJ1-2 few TRBV7-9 NA CASSFSGTSANYGYTF TGTGCCAGCAGCTTCTCCGGGACCTCAGCTAACTATGGCTACACCTTC
TRBJ1-5 few TRBV12-3/TRBV12-4 TRBD1 CASRQGQGTTQHF TGTGCCAGCCGGCAAGGACAGGGTACGACCCAGCATTTT
TRBJ1-1 few TRBV29-1 TRBD1 CSAQTGGDTEAFF TGCAGCGCTCAGACAGGGGGGGACACTGAAGCTTTCTTT
TRBJ1-1 NA TRBV3-1 NA CASSPEIRGAGFVNTEAFF TGTGCCAGCAGCCCAGAGATACGGGGGGCGGGCTTTGTGAACACTGAAGCTTTCTTT
TRBJ1-4 NA TRBV9 NA CASSAGVGAEKLFF TGTGCCAGCAGCGCGGGGGTTGGTGCTGAAAAACTGTTTTTT
TRBJ1-5 NA TRBV7-6 NA CASSLRTDQPQHF TGTGCCAGCAGCTTAAGGACAGATCAGCCCCAGCATTTT
TRBJ1-6 NA TRBV18 NA CASSPSWNSPLHF TGTGCCAGCTCACCAAGTTGGAACTCACCCCTCCACTTT
TRBJ1-1 NA TRBV18 NA CASSPTVELNTEAFF TGTGCCAGCTCGCCGACTGTTGAGTTAAACACTGAAGCTTTCTTT
TRBJ1-1 NA TRBV7-9 TRBD1 CASSSTGTGRTEAFF TGTGCCAGCAGCTCTACCGGGACAGGGAGGACTGAAGCTTTCTTT
TRBJ1-1 many TRBV7-6 TRBD1 CASSLRTGGNTEAFF TGTGCCAGCAGCTTAAGGACAGGGGGCAACACTGAAGCTTTCTTT
TRBJ2-7 NA TRBV29-1 TRBD1 CSVPGTGGLEQYF TGCAGCGTCCCCGGGACAGGGGGACTCGAGCAGTACTTC
TRBJ1-2 NA TRBV6-1 NA CASRRGELRVDGYTF TGTGCCAGCAGGAGGGGCGAACTAAGGGTTGATGGCTACACCTTC
TRBJ1-1 NA TRBV6-1 NA CASSPTFRLMNTEAFF TGTGCCAGCAGTCCCACCTTTCGGCTCATGAACACTGAAGCTTTCTTT
TRBJ2-3 NA TRBV12-3/TRBV12-4 NA CASSLVQLSTDTQYF TGTGCCAGCAGTTTAGTTCAACTTAGCACAGATACGCAGTATTTT
TRBJ2-5 NA TRBV6-2/TRBV6-3 TRBD2 CASSFPTSGSVETQYF TGTGCCAGCAGCTTCCCGACTAGCGGGAGCGTAGAGACCCAGTACTTC
TRBJ2-7 NA TRBV20-1 NA CSARGVTSFPYEQYF TGCAGTGCTAGAGGAGTGACTAGTTTCCCCTACGAGCAGTACTTC
TRBJ2-7 NA TRBV20-1 NA CSAGLTVYEQYF TGCAGTGCTGGGCTGACAGTCTACGAGCAGTACTTC
TRBJ1-1 few TRBV6-5 NA CASSYPLFQGLNTEAFF TGTGCCAGCAGTTACCCCCTTTTTCAGGGGTTGAACACTGAAGCTTTCTTT
TRBJ2-5 few TRBV20-1 TRBD2 CSASPVAGGQETQYF TGCAGTGCTAGCCCAGTAGCGGGGGGCCAAGAGACCCAGTACTTC
TRBJ1-1 NA TRBV7-3 NA CASSLSGGAMNTEAFF TGTGCCAGCAGCTTAAGCGGAGGGGCCATGAACACTGAAGCTTTCTTT
TRBJ1-4 NA TRBV28 NA CASSEQRATNEKLFF TGTGCCAGCAGTGAACAACGGGCGACTAATGAAAAACTGTTTTTT
TRBJ2-7 NA TRBV7-6 TRBD2 CASSLGAGGREQYF TGTGCCAGCAGCTTAGGGGCGGGAGGGCGAGAGCAGTACTTC
TRBJ1-1 NA TRBV7-8 NA CTSSLAIDTMNTEAFF TGTACCAGCAGCTTAGCGATTGACACAATGAACACTGAAGCTTTCTTT
TRBJ1-1 NA TRBV3-1 NA CASSPRVFGTEAFF TGTGCCAGCAGCCCCAGGGTCTTCGGCACTGAAGCTTTCTTT